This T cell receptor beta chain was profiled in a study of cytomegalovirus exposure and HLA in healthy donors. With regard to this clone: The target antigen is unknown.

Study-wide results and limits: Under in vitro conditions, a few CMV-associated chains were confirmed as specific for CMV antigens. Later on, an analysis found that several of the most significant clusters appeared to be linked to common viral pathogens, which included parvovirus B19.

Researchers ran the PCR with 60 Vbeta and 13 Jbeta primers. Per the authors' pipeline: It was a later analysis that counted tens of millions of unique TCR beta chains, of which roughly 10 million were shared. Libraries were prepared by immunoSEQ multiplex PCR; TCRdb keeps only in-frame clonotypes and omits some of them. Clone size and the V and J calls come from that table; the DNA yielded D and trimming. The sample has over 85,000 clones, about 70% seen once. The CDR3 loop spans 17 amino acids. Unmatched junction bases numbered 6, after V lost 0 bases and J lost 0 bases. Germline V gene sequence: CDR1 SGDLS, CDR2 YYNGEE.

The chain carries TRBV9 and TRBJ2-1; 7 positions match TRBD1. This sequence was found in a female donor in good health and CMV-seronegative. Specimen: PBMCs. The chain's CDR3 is CASSVGGGPFSYNEQFF. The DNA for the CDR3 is TGTGCCAGCAGCGTAGGAGGGGGCCCGTTCTCCTACAATGAGCAGTTCTTC.